A selection of T cell receptor beta chains follows, all from one sample in a study of blood T cell repertoires in COVID-19. Data came from immunoSEQ multiplex PCR; TCRdb stores just in-frame clones and leaves some out. The table records some 170,000 clones, 81% of them present only once. Specimen: peripheral blood. All receptors derive from a man aged 55 to 69 with active or convalescent COVID-19. CDR3s include the opening cysteine and the closing phenylalanine or tryptophan. A D gene is named only where the DNA matches it firmly. Rows give clone size only sometimes, using once, few, many, or a class for an expanded clone.

. . TRBJ2-3 TRBV14 CASSQYMGGTTDTQYF TGTGCCAGCAGCCAGTACATGGGGGGAACCACAGATACGCAGTATTTT
. . TRBJ1-4 TRBV2 CATQRGRATNEKLFF TGTGCCACTCAGCGCGGCAGGGCAACTAATGAAAAACTGTTTTTT
. . TRBJ2-1 TRBV11-3 CASSLGGGYNEQFF TGTGCCAGCAGCTTAGGTGGAGGATACAATGAGCAGTTCTTC
TRBD1 . TRBJ2-1 TRBV6-5 CASSYSQGTYNEQFF TGTGCCAGCAGTTACTCACAGGGGACCTACAATGAGCAGTTCTTC
TRBD2 . TRBJ2-5 TRBV7-9 CASSLASGQETQYF TGTGCCAGCAGCTTAGCTAGCGGGCAAGAGACCCAGTACTTC
. . TRBJ1-2 TRBV4-2 CASSQEAADGFGYTF TGTGCCAGCAGCCAAGAAGCGGCAGACGGGTTTGGCTACACCTTC
. . TRBJ1-2 TRBV6-1 CASSEAYSYGYTF TGTGCCAGCAGCGAAGCGTATAGCTATGGCTACACCTTC
. . TRBJ2-3 TRBV5-1 CASSSNFPGDTQYF TGCGCCAGCAGCTCGAATTTCCCGGGAGATACGCAGTATTTT
. once TRBJ1-3 TRBV2 CASSLQPLSGNTIYF TGTGCCAGCAGCTTACAGCCACTCTCTGGAAACACCATATATTTT
TRBD2 . TRBJ2-5 TRBV10-2 CASSGSSGGRETQYF TGCGCCAGCAGTGGCTCTAGCGGGGGGAGGGAGACCCAGTACTTC
. few TRBJ2-7 TRBV12-3/TRBV12-4 CASKKSSYEQYF TGTGCCAGCAAAAAGAGCTCCTACGAGCAGTACTTC
TRBD2 . TRBJ2-1 TRBV3-1/TRBV3-2 CASSQGFSGRPTNEQFF TGTGCCAGCAGCCAGGGTTTTAGCGGGAGACCCACCAATGAGCAGTTCTTC
TRBD1 . TRBJ1-5 TRBV19 CASSILIRTGLNQPQHF TGTGCCAGTAGTATCCTTATCCGGACAGGCCTCAATCAGCCCCAGCATTTT
. . TRBJ1-1 TRBV7-3 CASSLTSRSGDTEAFF TGTGCCAGCAGCTTAACGTCCAGGTCAGGGGACACTGAAGCTTTCTTT